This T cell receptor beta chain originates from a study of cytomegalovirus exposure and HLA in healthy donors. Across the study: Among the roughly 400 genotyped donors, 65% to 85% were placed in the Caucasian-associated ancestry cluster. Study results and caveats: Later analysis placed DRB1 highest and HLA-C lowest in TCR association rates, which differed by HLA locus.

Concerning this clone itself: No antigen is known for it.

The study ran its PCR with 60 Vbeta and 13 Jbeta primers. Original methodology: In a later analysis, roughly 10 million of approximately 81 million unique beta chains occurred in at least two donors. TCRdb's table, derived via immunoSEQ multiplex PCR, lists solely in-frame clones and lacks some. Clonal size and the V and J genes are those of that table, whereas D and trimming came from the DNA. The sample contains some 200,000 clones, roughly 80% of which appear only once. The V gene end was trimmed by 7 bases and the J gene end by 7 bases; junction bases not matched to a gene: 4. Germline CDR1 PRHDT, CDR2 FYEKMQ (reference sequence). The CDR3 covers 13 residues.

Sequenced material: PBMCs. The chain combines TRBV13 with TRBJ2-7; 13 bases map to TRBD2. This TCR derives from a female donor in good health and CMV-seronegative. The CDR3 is CASNSGLAGEQYF. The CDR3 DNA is TGTGCCAGCAACTCGGGACTAGCGGGGGAGCAGTACTTC.